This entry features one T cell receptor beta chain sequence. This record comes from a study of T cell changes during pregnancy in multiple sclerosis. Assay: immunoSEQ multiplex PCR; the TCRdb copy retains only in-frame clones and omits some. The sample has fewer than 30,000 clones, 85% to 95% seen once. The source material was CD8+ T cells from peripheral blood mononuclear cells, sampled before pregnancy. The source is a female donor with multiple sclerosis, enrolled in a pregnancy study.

The CDR3 loop is CASSPWTGTSYEQYF. CDR3 nucleotides: TGTGCCAGTAGTCCATGGACAGGGACTTCTTACGAGCAGTACTTC. The chain combines TRBV19 with TRBJ2-7; 8 positions match TRBD1. V lost 5 bases to trimming and J lost 4 bases; unmatched junction nucleotides: 10. Germline CDR1 LNHDA, CDR2 SQIVND (reference sequence). The CDR3 is made up of 15 amino acids.